This TCR beta chain was sequenced in a study of T cell responses to AZD1222 COVID-19 vaccine (dated by TCRdb to the early 2020s). Turning to the overall study: TCR sequencing was performed for 230 to 250 trial participants, of whom around 200 were given two doses of AZD1222 and approximately 26 were given two doses of MenACWY control vaccine. Trial participants were enrolled by age into 18-55, 56-69 and 70-plus year subgroups, with roughly 160, 29 and 62 TCR-sequenced participants respectively.

Study-level results and caveats: Epitopes outside the regions mutated in the B.1.351 and B.1.1.7 variants were reportedly recognized by nearly half of the unique spike-specific TCRs. Because no samples from the day 14 peak response were available, repertoires could be characterized only after the peak T cell response. The vaccine-associated CD4 TCRs covered the entire spike protein, and the dominant responses fell in regions 160-218 and 743-854. The 56-69-year group was small, and its depth increase did not reach significance, likely because of low power. Spike-specific TCR breadth and depth rose significantly after two AZD1222 doses compared with day 0 and with MenACWY recipients. Most participants were white British and females outnumbered males, and the authors suggested that clonal diversity may have been underestimated. Conclusions about previously exposed vaccinees were limited because only a handful of AZD1222 recipients were SARS-CoV-2 seropositive at baseline.

The CDR3 regions of human TCRbeta chains were analyzed by immunosequencing. Under the source paper's analysis protocol: Repertoire TCRs were matched against a reference library of SARS-CoV-2-specific TCRs generated with the MIRA antigen-specificity platform. Breadth meant the fraction of unique TCRs that were SARS-CoV-2-associated, whereas depth meant the fraction of total T cells that were SARS-CoV-2-associated. Using the MIRA data, every spike-specific TCR was mapped to the spike region that the TCR reacted to and assigned to either a CD4 or a CD8 class. Log10-transformed breadth and depth values were compared by one-way ANOVA with Sidak's multiple comparisons tests. TCRdb's version of the immuneACCESS table is confined to in-frame rearrangements and falls short of the full clone set. An unresolved V gene accounts for under half of the shortfall where checked; the remainder is of unknown origin. V and J calls plus clone size are reproduced from that table; the DNA served to infer D and trimming. The sample contains roughly 67,000 clones, 89% of them found a single time. The ten largest account for about 28% of the sample.

Sample time point, as interpreted from the label and publication: about 28 days (+/-7) after the second vaccine dose. AZD1222 recipients whose second dose came at about 4 weeks and those whose second dose came at about 12 weeks were combined into one group, since spike-specific TCR depth and breadth did not differ between the two schedules. The vaccinee samples were drawn from two UK trials, COV001 and COV002, one of which was a single-blind randomized controlled phase 2/3 trial testing AZD1222 (ChAdOx1 nCoV-19) in healthy adults. Trial participant PBMC samples were collected at day 0 and day 28 after the second dose for TCRbeta chain sequencing. Details on this clone: This receptor's antigen is unknown. No base qualities exist here, and no much larger clone lies one base off it.

V and J are truncated by 5 bases and 0 bases respectively, leaving an intervening sequence of 16 bases. Including cysteine and phenylalanine, the CDR3 has 16 amino acids. Only CDR3 DNA is held: 48 bases, read in frame from base 1. CDR1 and CDR2 are drawn from the germline V gene: KGHDR, SFDVKD. This clonotype was sampled from an adult who received the AZD1222 COVID-19 vaccine. The chain joins TRBV24-1 to TRBJ2-7; the D gene cannot be resolved reliably. Specimen: peripheral blood, collected 28 days after the second AZD1222 dose. The DNA is as follows: TGTGCCACCAGTGTAGGTCGGCTGAGAATCTCCTACGAGCAGTACTTC. It specifies CATSVGRLRISYEQYF.